The next 3 T cell receptor delta chains were all read from a single sample in a study of human gamma delta and Vdelta1 T cells. TCRdb re-called the PCR reads through CATT. This sample has 3,500 to 4,500 delta-chain clones, with more than 20% found just once. The material sequenced was naive CD27+ Vdelta1 gamma-delta T cells from blood. These receptors originate from a human donor in good health.

The sample holds a few counts of this clone. TCRdb's protein for this DNA is that of a much larger clone and differs from the translation at residue 5, likely a read error; the protein shown is the DNA translation. This sequence joins TRDV1 and TRDJ1; TRDD3 might be the D (8 bases). CDR3 length: 20 amino acids. V gave up 4 bases and J gave up 2 bases, with 29 bases separating them. Germline V lookup: CDR1 TSWWSYY, CDR2 QGS. CDR3 sequence (DNA): TGTGCTCTTGGGGCTTTCCTACCCGTACTGGGGGTCGCGGAGACCGATAAACTCATCTTT. It specifies CALGAFLPVLGVAETDKLIF.

This clone was recorded a few times. The genes are TRDV1 and TRDJ1; maybe TRDD3 (10 bases). The CDR3 has 22 amino acids. Trimming left V 3 bases short and J 0 bases short, with 32 bases between. Germline V CDR1 and CDR2: TSWWSYY, QGS. DNA for the CDR3: TGTGCTCTTGGGGATTCATGTTCCTTCCTACTGGGGGGATACGGGGACACCGATAAACTCATCTTT. Translating it yields CALGDSCSFLLGGYGDTDKLIF.

There are a few counts of this clone. This is likely an artifact of a read error, given a far larger clone one base away. At the DNA level, this CDR3 is encoded by other sequences in the same sample as well. The V and J genes are TRDV2 and TRDJ1, with 13 positions matching TRDD3. V lost 7 bases to trimming and J lost 0 bases; unmatched junction nucleotides: 16. Germline CDR1 and CDR2: GEAIGNYY and EKD. The CDR3 sequence is 19 residues long. The CDR3 spells CACDLELGDTLADTDKLIF. DNA of the CDR3: TGTGCCTGCGACCTAGAACTGGGGGATACGTTGGCCGACACCGATAAACTCATCTTT.